These T cell receptor beta chains were read from a single sample in a study of T-cell reconstitution after alpha-beta-depleted transplantation in children. One entry per CDR3 protein results from TCRdb running MiXCR on the PCR reads. The repertoire holds over 450,000 distinct CDR3 sequences, with more than 9% as singletons. The input for sequencing was PBMCs, taken before TCRalphabeta/CD19-depleted stem cell transplant. These receptors originate from a child younger than 10 with inherited bone marrow failure, due to receive a stem cell transplant. Both conserved end residues are part of each CDR3. A D gene is named only where the DNA matches it firmly. Where a row states a size, it is once, few, many or the class of an expanded clone; other rows omit it.

TRBD1	TRBJ2-1	TRBV19	few	TGTGCCAGTAGCAGAAACACAGGGGTGGGGTACAATGAGCAGTTCTTC	CASSRNTGVGYNEQFF
NA	TRBJ1-5	TRBV27	NA	TGTGGCAGCAGTTTGGGAGGGGCCAATCAGCCCCAGCATTTT	CGSSLGGANQPQHF
NA	TRBJ2-3	TRBV7-2	many	TGTGCCAGCAGCCAGAAAGAGCGGGCGGGGACAGATACGCAGTATTTT	CASSQKERAGTDTQYF
NA	TRBJ1-5	TRBV6-1	many	TGTGCCAGCAGTGCTAATCAGCCCCAGCATTTT	CASSANQPQHF
NA	TRBJ2-1	TRBV20-1	many	TGCAGTGCTAGAGATAACGGGGCCCAGCAGTTCTTC	CSARDNGAQQFF
TRBD1	TRBJ2-3	TRBV6-1	many	TGTGCCAGCTGGGACAGGGGTGGCACAGATACGCAGTATTTT	CASWDRGGTDTQYF
TRBD2	TRBJ2-1	TRBV27	NA	TGTGCCAGCAGTTTGTTTAGCGGGGTCTCCTACAATGAGCAGTTCTTC	CASSLFSGVSYNEQFF
NA	TRBJ2-7	TRBV19	few	TGTGCCAGTAGTATTTCACTGTCCGACGAGCAGTACTTC	CASSISLSDEQYF
NA	TRBJ1-4	TRBV4-3	many	TGCGCCAGCTCCTCGGGCCCTACTAATGAAAAACTGTTTTTT	CASSSGPTNEKLFF
TRBD2	TRBJ2-3	TRBV4-3	many	TGCGCCAGCAGCCCTTATTTCGGGACTAGCGGCACAGATACGCAGTATTTT	CASSPYFGTSGTDTQYF
TRBD1	TRBJ2-1	TRBV4-3	NA	TGCGCCAGCAGCCAGACCACCGGACAGGATTACAATGAGCAGTTCTTC	CASSQTTGQDYNEQFF
TRBD1	TRBJ2-5	TRBV20-1	few	TGCAGTGCTAGACCAGATCACCCTACAGGGGAAGAGACCCAGTACTTC	CSARPDHPTGEETQYF
NA	TRBJ2-2	TRBV11-2	many	TGTGCCAGCAGCGCCGATCCCCAGGCGGCGACCGGGGAGCTGTTTTTT	CASSADPQAATGELFF
NA	TRBJ2-1	TRBV27	NA	TGTGCCAGCAGTTTTACAGGGCCCTCCTACAATGAGCAGTTCTTC	CASSFTGPSYNEQFF
NA	TRBJ2-7	TRBV19	few	TGTGCCAGTAGTATAGGGGGCGTCTCCTACGAGCAGTACTTC	CASSIGGVSYEQYF
NA	TRBJ2-5	TRBV20-1	NA	TGCAGTGCTGGACCACTCCGACCTAGGCAAGAGACCCAGTACTTC	CSAGPLRPRQETQYF
NA	TRBJ2-7	TRBV6-2/TRBV6-3	few	TGTGCCAGCGATGAAGGTGGCTACGAGCAGTACTTC	CASDEGGYEQYF
NA	TRBJ1-1	TRBV7-2	many	TGTGCCAGCAGCCTGCGGAGGACGGGGCGGACGAACACTGAAGCTTTCTTT	CASSLRRTGRTNTEAFF
TRBD2	TRBJ2-2	TRBV27	many	TGTGCCAGTCGTGACGGCGGGAGTATAACCGGGGAGCTGTTTTTT	CASRDGGSITGELFF
NA	TRBJ1-2	TRBV27	few	TGTGCCAGCAGTTTATCGGCAGACTCCTATGGCTACACCTTC	CASSLSADSYGYTF
NA	TRBJ1-2	TRBV23-1	few	TGCGCCAGCAGTCTCCTGGTCCACACCTTC	CASSLLVHTF
TRBD1	TRBJ1-1	TRBV6-1	NA	TGTGCCAGCAGTAGGGACAGGGATGGGGGGAACACTGAAGCTTTCTTT	CASSRDRDGGNTEAFF
NA	TRBJ1-2	TRBV4-3	many	TGCGCCAGCAGCCTCGGAGGGGGGGCTGGTGGCTACACCTTC	CASSLGGGAGGYTF
NA	TRBJ2-7	TRBV20-1	many	TGCAGTGCTAGGGCCTGGGACCCCGCCTACGAGCAGTACTTC	CSARAWDPAYEQYF
TRBD2	TRBJ2-1	TRBV27	few	TGTGCCAGCAGTCCCCTTCTAGCGGGAGGGCCGGGAGAGCAGTTCTTC	CASSPLLAGGPGEQFF
TRBD1	TRBJ1-1	TRBV27	many	TGTGCCAGCAGTTTATACGCGGGACAGGGGAACACTGAAGCTTTCTTT	CASSLYAGQGNTEAFF
NA	TRBJ2-4	TRBV6-1	many	TGTGCCAGCAGTGTAGACGGCAAAAACATTCAGTACTTC	CASSVDGKNIQYF
TRBD1	TRBJ2-1	TRBV20-1	NA	TGCTGTGCTTACCCGGGACAGGGGAGGGACAATGAGCAGTTCTTC	CCAYPGQGRDNEQFF
NA	TRBJ1-5	TRBV19	few	TGTGCCAGTAGTATAGATCACCTTTCGGCAGTTTTTAGCAATCAGCCCCAGCATTTT	CASSIDHLSAVFSNQPQHF
NA	TRBJ2-1	TRBV5-1	NA	TGCGCCAGCAGCTTGGACCAGCGGTCCTACAATGAGCAGTTCTTC	CASSLDQRSYNEQFF
TRBD2	TRBJ2-5	TRBV3-1	many	TGTGCCAGCAGCCAAGATCCGAGGACTAGCGGGAGTCCGGACCAAGAGACCCAGTACTTC	CASSQDPRTSGSPDQETQYF
NA	TRBJ2-1	TRBV10-3	NA	TGTGCCATCAGCCGGGACAAATCCTACAATGAGCAGTTCTTC	CAISRDKSYNEQFF
NA	TRBJ1-3	TRBV27	few	TGTGCCAGCAGGAATGCGGGGGAGTTCGGCACCATATATTTT	CASRNAGEFGTIYF
NA	TRBJ2-2	TRBV5-1	many	TGCGCCAGCAGCTTGGGTCCCGCGAACCCCGGGGAGCTGTTTTTT	CASSLGPANPGELFF
NA	TRBJ2-5	TRBV20-1	many	TGCAGTGCTAGAGGGGGGGGCGGTGATGAGACCCAGTACTTC	CSARGGGGDETQYF
TRBD1	TRBJ2-1	TRBV27	many	TGTGCCAGCTCGAATTGGACAGGGGGCTTCAATGAGCAGTTCTTC	CASSNWTGGFNEQFF
TRBD2	TRBJ2-1	TRBV5-1	many	TGCGCCAGCAGCTTGGCGACTAGCGGGAGGACGGCCTACAATGAGCAGTTCTTC	CASSLATSGRTAYNEQFF
NA	TRBJ2-7	TRBV29-1	many	TGCAGCGCCGTAACCTTAAACGAGCAGTACTTC	CSAVTLNEQYF
NA	TRBJ2-1	TRBV5-1	many	TGCGCCAGCAGCTTGCTCCCGATAATAGATAATGAGCAGTTCTTC	CASSLLPIIDNEQFF
TRBD2	TRBJ2-3	TRBV12-3/TRBV12-4	many	TGTGCCAGCAGCTTTGGAGGGACTACCAGCACAGATACGCAGTATTTT	CASSFGGTTSTDTQYF
TRBD1	TRBJ2-7	TRBV24-1	many	TGTGCCACCAGTGACCCGGGACAGGGCGACCACGAGCAGTACTTC	CATSDPGQGDHEQYF
NA	TRBJ1-5	TRBV10-3	many	TGTGCCATCAGTGACAGGTTAGATAGCAATCAGACCCAGCATTTT	CAISDRLDSNQTQHF
NA	TRBJ2-2	TRBV9	many	TGTGCCAGCAGCCCCGACCTCGCCGGGGAGCTGTTTTTT	CASSPDLAGELFF
NA	TRBJ2-1	TRBV7-9	many	TGTGCCAGCAGCTTAGCACAGGGATTCTACAATGAGCAGTTCTTC	CASSLAQGFYNEQFF
TRBD1	TRBJ1-6	TRBV11-2	many	TGTGCCAGCAGCTTGGACAGGAATTCACCCCTCCACTTT	CASSLDRNSPLHF
TRBD1	TRBJ2-3	TRBV14	NA	TGTGCCAGGGGCCAAGGGACAGGAACCACAGATACGCAGTATTTT	CARGQGTGTTDTQYF
TRBD1	TRBJ1-3	TRBV29-1	NA	TGCAGCGCTGGCACAGGGGACAGCTCTGGAAACACCATATATTTT	CSAGTGDSSGNTIYF
NA	TRBJ2-7	TRBV4-1	NA	TGCGCCAGCAGCCAAGCGGGACTGTCCCTCCCGTACGAGCAGTACTTC	CASSQAGLSLPYEQYF
TRBD1	TRBJ1-2	TRBV3-1	many	TGTGCCAGCGGGACAGCGACTAACTATGGCTACACCTTC	CASGTATNYGYTF